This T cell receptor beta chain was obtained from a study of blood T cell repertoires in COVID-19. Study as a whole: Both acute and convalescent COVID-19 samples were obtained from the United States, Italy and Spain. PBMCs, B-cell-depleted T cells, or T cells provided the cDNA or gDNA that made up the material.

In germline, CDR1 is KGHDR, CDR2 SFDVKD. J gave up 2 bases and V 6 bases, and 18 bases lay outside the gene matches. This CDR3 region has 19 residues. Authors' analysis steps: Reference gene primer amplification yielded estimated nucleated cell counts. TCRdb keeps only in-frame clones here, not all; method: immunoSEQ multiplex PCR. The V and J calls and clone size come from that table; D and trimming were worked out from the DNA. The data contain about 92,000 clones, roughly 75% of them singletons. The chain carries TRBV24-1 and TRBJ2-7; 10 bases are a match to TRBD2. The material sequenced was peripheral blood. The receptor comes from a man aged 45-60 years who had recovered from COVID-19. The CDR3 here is CATSKRGGTSGRAAYEQYF. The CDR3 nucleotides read TGTGCCACCAGTAAGAGGGGGGGAACCAGCGGGAGGGCGGCCTACGAGCAGTACTTC.